Below, 3 T cell receptor beta chains from the same sample are listed, as sequenced in a study of post-analysis software for immune sequencing data. Study outcomes and limitations: Five or six TRBV segments, TRBV5-6, TRBV5-1 and TRBV20-1 among them, were found more frequent in patients than controls.

Unique molecular identifiers were carried by the TCR beta cDNA libraries. TCRdb recomputed calls from the PCR reads with MiXCR, one row per CDR3 protein. The profile shows 700,000 to 900,000 distinct CDR3 sequences, about half of them singletons. These receptors have no known antigen. The specimen was blood. The receptors here all came from a girl aged 10 to 17 with multiple sclerosis.

The table lists this clonotype with a few counts. The V gene is TRBV7-8, the J gene TRBJ2-7, with 11 bases that match TRBD1. The CDR3 runs 16 residues. Germline assignment: CDR1 SGHVS and CDR2 FQNEAQ. The trim removed 5 bases at V and 4 bases at J, leaving 10 bases unmatched. The CDR3 here is CASSRTGGGSQYEQYF. In nucleotides, the CDR3 is TGTGCCAGCAGCAGGACAGGGGGCGGATCCCAGTACGAGCAGTACTTC.

This clonotype has a count of ten or more. CDR3 in amino acids: CASSASYEQYF. The CDR3 region has the DNA TGTGCCAGCAGCGCCTCCTACGAGCAGTACTTC. The chain links TRBV12-3 or TRBV12-4 to TRBJ2-7; D uncertain. V shed 6 bases and J shed 0 bases, with 3 bases lying between them. The CDR3 has 11 residues.

The chain links TRBV28 to TRBJ1-2; D is unclear. The CDR3 has 10 amino acids. Germline V gives CDR1 MDHEN, CDR2 SYDVKM. Written as DNA, the CDR3 is TGTGGGACTAAAAACTATGGCTACACCTTC. It is translated as CGTKNYGYTF.